This TCR beta chain was identified during a study of a mutant IDH1 vaccine in newly diagnosed glioma. Overall study context: Patients received vaccination from 4-6 weeks after radiotherapy alone, or with temozolomide cycles. Most had both radiotherapy and temozolomide beforehand; others had only one. Whole-study results and caveats: Alterations occurring in top peripheral T cell clonotypes seemed unrelated to pseudoprogression.

Profiled with immunoSEQ multiplex PCR; TCRdb holds only in-frame clones, not every one. The data hold tens of thousands of clones, with around 80% observed a single time. Concerning this clone itself: The antigen is unknown.

Described time point: week 35, safety follow-up. Vaccination used 300 ug of mutant IDH1 20-mer peptide per dose, with topical imiquimod. The patients were given eight vaccinations, one each in weeks 1, 3, 5, 7, 11, 15, 19 and 23. There are 15 residues in the CDR3. Trimming left V 5 bases short and J 8 bases short, with 21 bases between. Germline CDR1 reads MNHEY; CDR2 reads SMNVEV (reference sequence). Here the sequenced sample was PBMCs, taken from a glioma patient whose treatment included an IDH1 peptide vaccine. This clonotype was obtained from a man younger than 45 with glioma. This chain uses TRBV27 with TRBJ1-2, with a possible D match to TRBD1 (6 bases). CDR3 sequence: CASSPGQRLYIGYTF. CDR3 in DNA: TGTGCCAGCAGTCCCGGACAGAGACTTTACATAGGCTACACCTTC.